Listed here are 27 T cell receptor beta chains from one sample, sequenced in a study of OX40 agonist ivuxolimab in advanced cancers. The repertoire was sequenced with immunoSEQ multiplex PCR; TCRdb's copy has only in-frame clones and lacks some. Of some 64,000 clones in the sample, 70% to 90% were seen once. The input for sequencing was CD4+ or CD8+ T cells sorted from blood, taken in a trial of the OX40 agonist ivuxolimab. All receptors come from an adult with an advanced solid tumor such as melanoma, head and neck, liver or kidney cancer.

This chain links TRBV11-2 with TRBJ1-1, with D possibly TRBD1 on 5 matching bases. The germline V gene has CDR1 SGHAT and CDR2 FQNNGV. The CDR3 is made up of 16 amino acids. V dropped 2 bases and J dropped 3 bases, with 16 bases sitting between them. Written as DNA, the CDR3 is TGTGCCAGCAGCTTAAAGTGGGGACTGAAGGACACTGAAGCTTTCTTT. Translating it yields CASSLKWGLKDTEAFF.

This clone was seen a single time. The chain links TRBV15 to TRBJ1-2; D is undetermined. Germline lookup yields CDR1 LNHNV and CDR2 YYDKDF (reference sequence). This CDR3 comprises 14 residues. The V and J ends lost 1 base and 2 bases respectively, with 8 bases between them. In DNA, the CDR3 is TGTGCCACCAGCAGAGGGCAGGTCAACTATGGCTACACCTTC. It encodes CATSRGQVNYGYTF.

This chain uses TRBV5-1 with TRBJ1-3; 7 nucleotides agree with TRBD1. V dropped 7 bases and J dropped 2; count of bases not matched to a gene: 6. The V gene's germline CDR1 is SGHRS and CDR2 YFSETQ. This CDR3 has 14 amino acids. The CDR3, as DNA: TGCGCCAGCGGTGATACAGGGGCTGGAAACACCATATATTTT. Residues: CASGDTGAGNTIYF.

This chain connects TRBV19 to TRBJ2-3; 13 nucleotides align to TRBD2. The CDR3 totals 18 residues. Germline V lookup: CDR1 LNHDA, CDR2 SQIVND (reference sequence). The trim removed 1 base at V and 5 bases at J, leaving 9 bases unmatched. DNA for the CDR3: TGTGCCAGTAGTATAGGGCCGGGACTAGCGGGGCCGGGAGATACGCAGTATTTT. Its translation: CASSIGPGLAGPGDTQYF.

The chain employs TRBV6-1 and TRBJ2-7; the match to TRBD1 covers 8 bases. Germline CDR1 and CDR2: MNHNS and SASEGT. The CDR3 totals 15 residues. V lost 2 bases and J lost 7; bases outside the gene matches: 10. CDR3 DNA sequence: TGTGCCAGCAGTGAATTCCGGGACAGGTCCAATGAGCAGTACTTC. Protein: CASSEFRDRSNEQYF.

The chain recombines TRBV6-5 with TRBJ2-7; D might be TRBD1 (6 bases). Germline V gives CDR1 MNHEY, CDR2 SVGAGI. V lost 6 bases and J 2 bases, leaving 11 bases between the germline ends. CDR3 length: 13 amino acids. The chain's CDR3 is CASRRDTPYEQYF. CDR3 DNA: TGTGCCAGCAGAAGGGACACCCCCTACGAGCAGTACTTC.

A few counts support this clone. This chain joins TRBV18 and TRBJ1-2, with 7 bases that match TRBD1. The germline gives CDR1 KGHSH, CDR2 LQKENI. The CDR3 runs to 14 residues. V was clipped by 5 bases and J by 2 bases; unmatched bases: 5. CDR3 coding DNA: TGTGCCAGCTCAACCACGGGACAGAACTATGGCTACACCTTC. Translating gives CASSTTGQNYGYTF. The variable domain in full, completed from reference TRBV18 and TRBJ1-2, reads NAGVMQNPRHLVRRRGQEARLRCSPMKGHSHVYWYRQLPEEGLKFMVYLQKENIIDESGMPKERFSAEFPKEGPSILRIQQVVRGDSAAYFCASSTTGQNYGYTFGSGTRLTVV.

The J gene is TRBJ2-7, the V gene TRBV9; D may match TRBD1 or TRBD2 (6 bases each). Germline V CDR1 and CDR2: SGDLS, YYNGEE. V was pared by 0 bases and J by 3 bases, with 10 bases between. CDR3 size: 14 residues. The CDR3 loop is CASSVEEGDYEQYF. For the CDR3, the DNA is TGTGCCAGCAGCGTAGAGGAGGGGGACTACGAGCAGTACTTC.

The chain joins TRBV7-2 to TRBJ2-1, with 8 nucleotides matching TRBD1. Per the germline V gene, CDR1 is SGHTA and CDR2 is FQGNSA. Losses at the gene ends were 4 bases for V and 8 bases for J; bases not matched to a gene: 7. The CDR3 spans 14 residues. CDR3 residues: CASSSGSGGDEQFF. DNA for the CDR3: TGTGCCAGCAGCTCTGGTTCAGGGGGCGATGAGCAGTTCTTC.

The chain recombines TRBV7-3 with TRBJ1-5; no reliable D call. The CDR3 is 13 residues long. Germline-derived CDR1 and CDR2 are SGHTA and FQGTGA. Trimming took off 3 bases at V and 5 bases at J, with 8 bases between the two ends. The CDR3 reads CASSLGGDQPQHF. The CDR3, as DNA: TGTGCCAGCAGCTTGGGTGGAGATCAGCCCCAGCATTTT. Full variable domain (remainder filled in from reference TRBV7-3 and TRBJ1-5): GAGVSQTPSNKVTEKGKYVELRCDPISGHTALYWYRQSLGQGPEFLIYFQGTGAADDSGLPNDRFFAVRPEGSVSTLKIQRTERGDSAVYLCASSLGGDQPQHFGDGTRLSIL.

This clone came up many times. The CDR3 sequence: CASLGGRGYTF. CDR3 bases: TGTGCCAGCCTGGGGGGCCGTGGCTACACCTTC. The chain recombines TRBV2 with TRBJ1-2, with D perhaps TRBD1 (6 bases). The V gene's germline CDR1 is SNHLY and CDR2 FYNNEI. This CDR3 contains 11 residues. V was clipped by 8 bases and J by 7 bases, with 11 bases between them.

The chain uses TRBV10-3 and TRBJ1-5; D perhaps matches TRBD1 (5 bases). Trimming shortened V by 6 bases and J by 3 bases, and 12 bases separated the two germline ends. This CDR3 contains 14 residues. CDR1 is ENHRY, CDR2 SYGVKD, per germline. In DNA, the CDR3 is TGTGCCATCAGACCCGGGACCCTCAATCAGCCCCAGCATTTT. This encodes CAIRPGTLNQPQHF.

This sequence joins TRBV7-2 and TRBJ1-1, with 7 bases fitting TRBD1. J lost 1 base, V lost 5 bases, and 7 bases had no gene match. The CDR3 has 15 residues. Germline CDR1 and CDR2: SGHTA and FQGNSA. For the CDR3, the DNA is TGTGCCAGCAGCGTCGCACAGGGGAGGAACACTGAAGCTTTCTTT. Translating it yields CASSVAQGRNTEAFF.

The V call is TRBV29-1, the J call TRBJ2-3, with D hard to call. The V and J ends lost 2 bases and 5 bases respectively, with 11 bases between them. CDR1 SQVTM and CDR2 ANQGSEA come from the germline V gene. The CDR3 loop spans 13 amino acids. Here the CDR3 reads CSVELAGRDTQYF. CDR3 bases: TGCAGCGTTGAATTGGCAGGACGAGATACGCAGTATTTT.

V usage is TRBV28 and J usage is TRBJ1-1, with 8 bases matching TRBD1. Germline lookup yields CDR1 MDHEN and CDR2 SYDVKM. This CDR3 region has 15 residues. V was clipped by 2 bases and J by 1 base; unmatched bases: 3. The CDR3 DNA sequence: TGTGCCAGCAGTTTAGCACAGGGGGGGAACACTGAAGCTTTCTTT. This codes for CASSLAQGGNTEAFF.

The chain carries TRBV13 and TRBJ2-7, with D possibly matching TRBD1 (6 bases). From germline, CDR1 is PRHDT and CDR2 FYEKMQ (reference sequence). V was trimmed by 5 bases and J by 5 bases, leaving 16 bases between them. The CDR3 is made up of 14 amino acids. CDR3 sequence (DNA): TGTGCCAGCAGCCCACTGATGGGGGCGGACGAGCAGTACTTC. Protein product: CASSPLMGADEQYF.

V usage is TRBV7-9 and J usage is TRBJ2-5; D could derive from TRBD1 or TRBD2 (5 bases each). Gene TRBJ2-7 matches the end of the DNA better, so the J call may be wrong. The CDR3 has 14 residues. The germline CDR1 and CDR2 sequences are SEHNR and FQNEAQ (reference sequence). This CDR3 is CASSLGRGQAEQYF. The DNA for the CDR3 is TGTGCCAGCAGCTTGGGACGAGGGCAGGCCGAGCAGTACTTC.

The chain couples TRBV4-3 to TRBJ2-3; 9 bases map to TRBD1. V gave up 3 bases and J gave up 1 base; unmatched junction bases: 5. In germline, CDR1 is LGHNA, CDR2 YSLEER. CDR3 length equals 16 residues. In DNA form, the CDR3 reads TGCGCCAGCAGCCACCCCAGGACAGGGGGCACAGATACGCAGTATTTT. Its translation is CASSHPRTGGTDTQYF.

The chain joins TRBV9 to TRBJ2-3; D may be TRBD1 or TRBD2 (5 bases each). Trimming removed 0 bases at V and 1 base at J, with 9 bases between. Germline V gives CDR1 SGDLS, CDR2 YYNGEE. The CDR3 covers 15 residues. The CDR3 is CASSVGQGRTDTQYF. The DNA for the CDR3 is TGTGCCAGCAGCGTAGGCCAGGGACGCACAGATACGCAGTATTTT.

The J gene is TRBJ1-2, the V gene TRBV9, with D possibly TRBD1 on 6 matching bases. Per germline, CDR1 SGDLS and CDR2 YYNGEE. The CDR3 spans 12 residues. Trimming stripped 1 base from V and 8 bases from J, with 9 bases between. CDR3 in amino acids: CASSVPGGGYTF. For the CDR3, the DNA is TGTGCCAGCAGCGTACCGGGGGGCGGCTACACCTTC.

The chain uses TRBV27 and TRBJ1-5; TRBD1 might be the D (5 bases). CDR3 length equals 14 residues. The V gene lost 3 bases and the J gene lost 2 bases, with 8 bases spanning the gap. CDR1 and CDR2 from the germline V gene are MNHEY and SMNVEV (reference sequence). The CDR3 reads CASSLQGGNQPQHF. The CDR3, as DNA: TGTGCCAGCAGTTTGCAGGGAGGCAATCAGCCCCAGCATTTT.

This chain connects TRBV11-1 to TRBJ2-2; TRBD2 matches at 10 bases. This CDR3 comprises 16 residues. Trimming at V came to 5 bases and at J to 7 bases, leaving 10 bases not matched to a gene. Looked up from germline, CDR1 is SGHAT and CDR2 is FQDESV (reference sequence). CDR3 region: CASSGRLAGVSGELFF. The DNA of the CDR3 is TGTGCCAGCAGCGGACGCCTAGCGGGAGTTAGCGGGGAGCTGTTTTTT.

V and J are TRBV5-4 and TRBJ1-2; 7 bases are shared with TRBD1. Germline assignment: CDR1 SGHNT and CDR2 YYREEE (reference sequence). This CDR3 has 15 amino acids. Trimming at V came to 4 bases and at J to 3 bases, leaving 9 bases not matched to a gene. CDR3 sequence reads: CASSLSDRADYGYTF. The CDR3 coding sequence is TGTGCCAGCAGCCTTTCCGACAGGGCGGACTATGGCTACACCTTC.

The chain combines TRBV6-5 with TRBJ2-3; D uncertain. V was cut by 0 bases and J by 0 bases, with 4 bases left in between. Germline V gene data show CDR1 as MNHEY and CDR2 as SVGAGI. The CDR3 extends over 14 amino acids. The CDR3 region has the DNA TGTGCCAGCAGTTACTCGGGTAGCACAGATACGCAGTATTTT. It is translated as CASSYSGSTDTQYF.

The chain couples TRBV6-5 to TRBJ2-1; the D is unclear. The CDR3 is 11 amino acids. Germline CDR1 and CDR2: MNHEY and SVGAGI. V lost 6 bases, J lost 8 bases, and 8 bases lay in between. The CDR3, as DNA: TGTGCCAGCAGGGTATGGGATGAGCAGTTCTTC. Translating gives CASRVWDEQFF.

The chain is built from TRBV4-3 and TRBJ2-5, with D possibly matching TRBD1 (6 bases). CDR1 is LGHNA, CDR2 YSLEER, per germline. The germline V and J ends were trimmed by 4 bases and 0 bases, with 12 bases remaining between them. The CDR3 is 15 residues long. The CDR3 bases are TGCGCCAGCAGCCGGCGTCAGGGGTACCAAGAGACCCAGTACTTC. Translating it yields CASSRRQGYQETQYF.

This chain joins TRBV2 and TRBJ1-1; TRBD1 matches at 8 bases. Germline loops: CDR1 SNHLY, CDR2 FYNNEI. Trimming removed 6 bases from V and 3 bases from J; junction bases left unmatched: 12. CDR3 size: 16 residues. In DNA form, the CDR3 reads TGTGCCAGCAGAGTCTCAGGGGGCGGAGGGTACACTGAAGCTTTCTTT. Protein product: CASRVSGGGGYTEAFF.